This T cell receptor (beta chain) was captured in a study of CD8+CD57+ T cells in acquired aplastic anemia. Study in general: When averaged, DNA from sorted CD4+ and CD8+ cells came to around 3.1 ug. Healthy donor CD4+ samples were sequenced to a depth that averaged approximately 9.9 million reads.

Overall study findings and caveats: Overlapping CD8+ CDR3 repertoires of patients and controls contained roughly 27 shared sequences.

A word on this clonotype: Its antigen is undetermined.

Using genomic DNA as the template, TCR beta VDJ and CDR3 profiling was carried out. TCRdb fed the reads into MiXCR, producing one record per CDR3 protein. This table has 40,000 to 50,000 distinct CDR3 sequences, over 60% appearing once. CDR1 is SGHAT, CDR2 FQDESV, per germline (reference sequence). V trimming: 4 bases; J trimming: 2 bases; junction bases outside the gene matches: 3. CDR3 length: 14 residues. This TCR came from a human donor in good health, serving as a control. The V gene is TRBV11-1, the J gene TRBJ2-7, with 9 bases identical to TRBD1. Specimen: sorted CD4+, CD8+, or CD8+CD57+ T cells (not recorded which) from PBMCs. The CDR3 DNA sequence: TGTGCCAGCAGCTCAAGACAGGGGGCCTACGAGCAGTACTTC. This gives the protein CASSSRQGAYEQYF.